The 9 T cell receptor beta chains given below trace back to one sample, sequenced in a study of T-cell reconstitution after alpha-beta-depleted transplantation in children. The authors prepared the TCRbeta library with unique molecular identifiers. TCRdb re-called the PCR reads through MiXCR, storing one row per CDR3 protein. This table has about 290,000 distinct CDR3 sequences, over 9% appearing once. Here the sequenced sample was PBMCs, taken before TCRalphabeta/CD19-depleted stem cell transplant. These receptors were obtained from a boy younger than two with acute myeloid leukemia, due to receive a stem cell transplant.

Comments on this clonotype: Given a much more abundant clone one base away, this may be a read error. This chain uses TRBV4-2 with TRBJ2-5; possibly TRBD2 for D (5 bases). CDR1 is LGHNA, CDR2 YNFKEQ, per germline. Trimming shortened V by 0 bases and J by 4 bases, and 24 bases separated the two germline ends. This CDR3 contains 19 residues. The CDR3 nucleotides read TGTGCCAGCAGCCAAGAATGCCGTGGTTTGGGGAGTTGGGGAGAGACCCAGTACTTC. Residues: CASSQECRGLGSWGETQYF.

This clonotype was picked up many times. The chain couples TRBV7-2 to TRBJ2-4, with TRBD2 identical over 8 bases. Germline trimming cut 0 bases from V and 0 bases from J; bases unmatched to any gene: 10. In germline, CDR1 is SGHTA, CDR2 FQGNSA. The CDR3 runs to 19 residues. The CDR3: CASSLAPLAGSLAKNIQYF. The CDR3 DNA reads as TGTGCCAGCAGCTTAGCACCTCTAGCGGGTAGTCTAGCCAAAAACATTCAGTACTTC.

There are many counts of this clonotype. The chain couples TRBV4-2 to TRBJ2-7; 10 nucleotides align to TRBD2. Germline V lookup: CDR1 LGHNA, CDR2 YNFKEQ. There are 16 residues in the CDR3. The V gene end was trimmed by 3 bases and the J gene end by 4 bases; junction bases not matched to a gene: 9. Written as DNA, the CDR3 is TGTGCCAGCAGCCAGGCTTCCGGGACTAGCGAGTACGAGCAGTACTTC. This gives the protein CASSQASGTSEYEQYF.

This clonotype was counted ten times or more. The gene calls are TRBV28 and TRBJ1-2; D is undetermined. V was cut by 1 base and J by 4 bases, with 10 bases left in between. The CDR3 contains 14 residues. CDR1 and CDR2 from the germline V gene are MDHEN and SYDVKM. In DNA form, the CDR3 reads TGTGCCAGCAGTTTATCTCCGGGCCTCTATGGCTACACCTTC. This translates into CASSLSPGLYGYTF.

This clonotype has a count of ten or more. The V call is TRBV20-1, the J call TRBJ1-6; D is unresolved. The V end lost 3 bases, the J end lost 4 bases, and 10 bases lay between the germline ends. Germline V CDR1 and CDR2: DFQATT, SNEGSKA (reference sequence). CDR3 length equals 14 residues. The CDR3 sequence: CSASMTKYNSPLHF. In nucleotides, the CDR3 is TGCAGTGCTAGCATGACAAAGTATAATTCACCCCTCCACTTT.

This clonotype was recorded many times. The rearrangement uses TRBV20-1 and TRBJ2-7; no reliable D call. The germline V gene has CDR1 DFQATT and CDR2 SNEGSKA (reference sequence). The CDR3 covers 13 residues. With 3 bases removed from V and 2 bases from J, the gap between germline ends came to 11 bases. Here the CDR3 DNA reads TGCAGTGCTAGGCAAAGGCTAGCCTACGAGCAGTACTTC. Translating gives CSARQRLAYEQYF.

This clonotype appeared many times. This chain joins TRBV5-1 and TRBJ1-6; D is unclear. This CDR3 has 14 amino acids. CDR1 and CDR2 (germline): SGHRS, YFSETQ. The V end lost 7 bases, the J end lost 7 bases, and 15 bases lay between the germline ends. The CDR3 sequence is CASSWKGENSPLHF. Here the CDR3 DNA reads TGCGCCAGCTCATGGAAGGGAGAAAATTCACCCCTCCACTTT.

This clonotype was observed at least ten times. This chain links TRBV2 with TRBJ2-2; 8 bases map to TRBD1. The length of the CDR3 is 13 residues. Trimming removed 9 bases from V and 5 bases from J; junction bases left unmatched: 5. Germline V lookup: CDR1 SNHLY, CDR2 FYNNEI. The CDR3, as DNA: TGTGCCAGGGACAGGGCGTCAACCGGGGAGCTGTTTTTT. It specifies CARDRASTGELFF.

Ten or more counts support this clonotype. Here the CDR3 reads CASSLVTGPHEQYF. In DNA, the CDR3 is TGTGCCAGCAGCTTAGTGACAGGGCCCCACGAGCAGTACTTC. The chain links TRBV7-2 to TRBJ2-7; 7 nucleotides line up with TRBD1. J gave up 5 bases and V 1 base, and 5 bases lay outside the gene matches. Germline-derived CDR1 and CDR2 are SGHTA and FQGNSA. The CDR3 extends over 14 amino acids.